These 10 T cell receptor beta chains share one sample of origin, sequenced in a study of blood T cell repertoires in COVID-19 (dated by TCRdb to the early 2020s). The library came from the immunoSEQ multiplex PCR assay. TCRdb took this table from immuneACCESS and kept in-frame rearrangements with V and J called. Such tables lack part of the clones; where checked against another copy, unresolved V genes explain under half of the gap, and the rest is unexplained. Across this sample there are about 280,000 clones, with approximately 90% seen only once. The ten largest make up around 2.8% of the sample. The sequenced sample consisted of PBMCs or T cells enriched from blood (not recorded which). The receptors derive from a middle-aged man who had been exposed to COVID-19.

The genes are TRBV10-3 and TRBJ1-5, with a possible D match to TRBD1 (6 bases). The CDR3 extends over 14 amino acids. CDR1 and CDR2 from the germline V gene are ENHRY and SYGVKD. V lost 9 bases, J lost 0 bases, and 12 bases lay in between. CDR3: CAIGTRDSNQPQHF. Written as DNA, the CDR3 is TGTGCCATTGGGACACGAGATAGCAATCAGCCCCAGCATTTT.

V and J are TRBV27 and TRBJ1-5; D may be TRBD1 (5 bases). V was cut by 6 bases and J by 0 bases, with 21 bases left in between. Germline-derived CDR1 and CDR2 are MNHEY and SMNVEV (reference sequence). This CDR3 has 18 residues. This CDR3 is CASSETDYYRYSNQPQHF. The CDR3 DNA sequence: TGTGCCAGCAGCGAAACCGATTATTACAGGTATAGCAATCAGCCCCAGCATTTT.

V is TRBV30 and J is TRBJ1-2; 9 bases align to TRBD1. The junction had 8 bases not matched to a gene; V was cut back by 0 bases and J by 6 bases. The CDR3 contains 15 residues. Germline CDR1 GTSNPN, CDR2 SVGIG (reference sequence). CDR3 sequence: CAWSVLLGTGHGYTF. For the CDR3, the DNA is TGTGCCTGGAGTGTACTTCTCGGGACAGGGCATGGCTACACCTTC.

This chain uses TRBV28 with TRBJ1-2; no reliable D call. CDR1 MDHEN and CDR2 SYDVKM come from the germline V gene. Trimming left V 6 bases short and J 0 bases short, with 11 bases between. This CDR3 has 14 amino acids. CDR3: CASSLTLPNYGYTF. The CDR3 bases are TGTGCCAGCAGCTTGACACTTCCTAACTATGGCTACACCTTC.

The chain is built from TRBV7-8 and TRBJ2-2; 11 bases align to TRBD2. V shed 5 bases, J shed 5 bases, and the junction held 4 bases outside the gene matches. This CDR3 has 15 residues. Germline V CDR1 and CDR2: SGHVS, FQNEAQ. In DNA, the CDR3 is TGTGCCAGCAGCAAATTAGCGGGAGGGACCGGGGAGCTGTTTTTT. Its translation: CASSKLAGGTGELFF.

This chain links TRBV3-1 (or the pseudogene TRBV3-2) with TRBJ2-1; 14 positions match TRBD2. The CDR3 runs to 15 residues. The germline V gene has CDR1 LGHDT and CDR2 YNNKEL (reference sequence). The V and J ends lost 3 bases and 7 bases, in that order; junction bases with no gene match: 2. CDR3 sequence: CASSQTSGRGNEQFF. The CDR3 DNA sequence: TGTGCCAGCAGCCAGACTAGCGGGAGGGGGAATGAGCAGTTCTTC.

The chain recombines TRBV28 with TRBJ1-4, with 7 nucleotides matching TRBD1. Germline lookup yields CDR1 MDHEN and CDR2 SYDVKM. The CDR3 length is 18 residues. V lost 4 bases, J lost 8 bases, and 19 bases stayed unmatched. The CDR3 loop is CASSSLTRQGGWGEKLFF. In nucleotides, the CDR3 is TGTGCCAGCAGTTCCCTCACACGTCAAGGGGGCTGGGGAGAAAAACTGTTTTTT.

The chain has TRBV4-1 and TRBJ1-5; weak D call: TRBD1 (6 bases). The length of the CDR3 is 16 residues. V was trimmed by 3 bases and J by 1 base, leaving 13 bases between them. Germline loops: CDR1 MGHRA, CDR2 YSYEKL. In nucleotides, the CDR3 is TGCGCCAGCAGCCAGCATATAGGACAGAGCAATCAGCCCCAGCATTTT. Protein product: CASSQHIGQSNQPQHF.

V is TRBV19 and J is TRBJ1-2; 7 bases agree with TRBD1. V lost 7 bases, J lost 4 bases, and 6 bases stayed unmatched. The germline V gene encodes CDR1 LNHDA and CDR2 SQIVND (reference sequence). There are 13 residues in the CDR3. CDR3 coding DNA: TGTGCCAGTAACCGGAGGGACAGCTATGGCTACACCTTC. It codes for CASNRRDSYGYTF. Supplemented by reference TRBV19 and TRBJ1-2, the full variable domain reads DGGITQSPKYLFRKEGQNVTLSCEQNLNHDAMYWYRQDPGQGLRLIYYSQIVNDFQKGDIAEGYSVSREKKESFPLTVTSAQKNPTAFYLCASNRRDSYGYTFGSGTRLTVV.

CDR3 bases: TGTGCCAGCAGCTTAGTTGCGGGTGGGGAGACCCAGTACTTC. Translation gives CASSLVAGGETQYF. This sequence joins TRBV7-2 and TRBJ2-5; tentative D call: TRBD2 (5 bases). The CDR3 totals 14 residues. With 1 base removed from V and 5 bases from J, the gap between germline ends came to 11 bases. Per germline, CDR1 SGHTA and CDR2 FQGNSA.